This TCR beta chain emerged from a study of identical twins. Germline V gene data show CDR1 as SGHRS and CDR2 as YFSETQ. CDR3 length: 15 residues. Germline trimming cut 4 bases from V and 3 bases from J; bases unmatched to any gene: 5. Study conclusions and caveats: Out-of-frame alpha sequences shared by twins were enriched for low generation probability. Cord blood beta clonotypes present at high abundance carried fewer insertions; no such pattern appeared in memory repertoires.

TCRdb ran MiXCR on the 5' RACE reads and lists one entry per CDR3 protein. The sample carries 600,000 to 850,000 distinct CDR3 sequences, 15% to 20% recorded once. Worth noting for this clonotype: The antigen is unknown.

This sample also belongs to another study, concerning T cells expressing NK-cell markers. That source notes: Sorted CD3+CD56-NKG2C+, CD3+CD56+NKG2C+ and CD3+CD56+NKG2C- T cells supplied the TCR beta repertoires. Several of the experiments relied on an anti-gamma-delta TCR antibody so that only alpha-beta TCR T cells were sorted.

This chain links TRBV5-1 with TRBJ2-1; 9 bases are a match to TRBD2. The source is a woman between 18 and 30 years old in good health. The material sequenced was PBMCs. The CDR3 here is CASSGGLAVYNEQFF. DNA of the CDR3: TGCGCCAGCAGCGGGGGACTAGCTGTCTACAATGAGCAGTTCTTC.